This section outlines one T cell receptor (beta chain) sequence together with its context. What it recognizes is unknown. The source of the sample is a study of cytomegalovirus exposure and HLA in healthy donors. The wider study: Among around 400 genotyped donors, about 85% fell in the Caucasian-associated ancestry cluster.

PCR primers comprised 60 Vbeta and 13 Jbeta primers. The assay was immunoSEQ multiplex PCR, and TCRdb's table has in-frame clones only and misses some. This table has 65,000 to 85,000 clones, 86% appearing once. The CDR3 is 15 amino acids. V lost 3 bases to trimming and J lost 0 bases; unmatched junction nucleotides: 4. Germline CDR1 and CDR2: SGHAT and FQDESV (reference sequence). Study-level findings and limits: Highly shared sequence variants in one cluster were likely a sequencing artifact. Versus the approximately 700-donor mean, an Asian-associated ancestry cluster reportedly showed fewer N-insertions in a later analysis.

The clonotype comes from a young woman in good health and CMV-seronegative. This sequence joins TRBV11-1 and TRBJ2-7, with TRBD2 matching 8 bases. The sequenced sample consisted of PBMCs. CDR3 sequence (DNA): TGTGCCAGCAGCTTTTCTAGCGGGTACTCCTACGAGCAGTACTTC. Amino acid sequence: CASSFSSGYSYEQYF.